The clone carrying this TCR beta chain was recorded once. This specimen belongs to a study of blood T cell repertoires in COVID-19. The germline V gene encodes CDR1 MDHEN and CDR2 SYDVKM. The CDR3 covers 14 residues. With V trimmed by 5 bases and J by 4 bases, 6 bases remained unmatched. Generated by immunoSEQ multiplex PCR, the TCRdb table keeps only in-frame clones and is missing some. This table holds about 180,000 clones, nearly 80% found once. The sequence was obtained from a man in his sixties who had been exposed to COVID-19. The chain has TRBV28 and TRBJ1-2; 8 bases are a match to TRBD1. The sample consisted of PBMCs or T cells enriched from blood (not recorded which). CDR3 coding DNA: TGTGCCAGCAGTCCCTCAGGGGGCGGCTATGGCTACACCTTC. This sequence encodes CASSPSGGGYGYTF.